This entry describes one TCR beta chain. The CDR3 contains 16 residues. V lost 5 bases to trimming and J lost 6 bases, with 20 bases between them. CDR1 LNHDA and CDR2 SQIVND come from the germline V gene (reference sequence). TCRdb reanalysed the RT-PCR reads using MiXCR and keeps one entry per CDR3 protein. The profile covers almost 700,000 distinct CDR3 sequences, with 14% appearing a single time and roughly 3.9% taken by the ten largest. This chain links TRBV19 with TRBJ1-5; a weak D match, TRBD1 (6 bases). The sequence was obtained from a female donor in good health, serving as a healthy control. Sequencing was carried out using memory CD4+ T cells from blood. CDR3 in amino acids: CASSLDWGAERQPQHF. The CDR3 bases are TGTGCCAGTAGTCTCGATTGGGGGGCTGAACGTCAGCCCCAGCATTTT.